A selection of T cell receptor beta chains follows, all from one sample in a study of T cell responses to AZD1222 COVID-19 vaccine. The data were produced by immunoSEQ multiplex PCR, yet TCRdb's version contains in-frame clones alone and is incomplete. Among about 100,000 clones, over 75% were seen once, and the ten largest hold around 3.8%. Material: peripheral blood, obtained on day 0 of MenACWY control vaccination. All receptors derive from an adult in good health. The CDR3 runs from the conserved cysteine through the conserved F or W. D genes are given only for firm matches. Clone size is shown for a subset of rows, as once, few, many or a class of expanded clone.

>14|TRBD1|TRBV4-2|-|TRBJ2-5
CASSRGTGQETQYF
TGTGCCAGCAGCCGGGGGACAGGGCAAGAGACCCAGTACTTC
>13|TRBD1|TRBV6-5|-|TRBJ2-7
CASSYLTGDEQYF
TGTGCCAGCAGTTACCTGACAGGGGACGAGCAGTACTTC
>15|TRBD1|TRBV9|-|TRBJ1-4
CASSLRGTAEEKLFF
TGTGCCAGCAGCCTTCGAGGGACAGCGGAAGAAAAACTGTTTTTT
>19|TRBD1|TRBV7-9|-|TRBJ1-5
CASSFVGQAAKGSNQPQHF
TGTGCCAGCAGCTTCGTGGGACAGGCCGCAAAAGGGAGCAATCAGCCCCAGCATTTT
>14|TRBD1|TRBV5-4|-|TRBJ1-4
CAYQQGQENEKLFF
TGTGCCTACCAACAGGGACAGGAGAATGAAAAACTGTTTTTT
>15|-|TRBV7-7|-|TRBJ1-3
CASSLSPGSGNTIYF
TGTGCCAGCAGCTTAAGTCCGGGCTCTGGAAACACCATATATTTT
>17|-|TRBV2|-|TRBJ1-5
CASSPSGGTLFNQPQHF
TGTGCCAGCAGTCCCTCGGGGGGCACTCTATTCAATCAGCCCCAGCATTTT
>14|-|TRBV19|-|TRBJ1-2
CASSLGGVKDGYTF
TGTGCCAGTAGCCTCGGGGGGGTCAAGGATGGCTACACCTTC
>14|-|TRBV7-9|-|TRBJ2-3
CASRIGTGTDTQYF
TGTGCCAGCAGGATAGGGACTGGCACAGATACGCAGTATTTT
>15|TRBD1|TRBV28|-|TRBJ1-2
CASRFAGTGGSGYTF
TGTGCCAGCAGGTTTGCGGGGACAGGGGGTTCTGGCTACACCTTC
>14|-|TRBV6-5|-|TRBJ2-2
CASSYETTTGELFF
TGTGCCAGCAGTTACGAGACCACCACCGGGGAGCTGTTTTTT
>14|-|TRBV28|few|TRBJ2-1
CASSLLRVYNEQFF
TGTGCCAGCAGTTTATTGAGGGTTTACAATGAGCAGTTCTTC
>14|-|TRBV30|few|TRBJ2-2
CAWSRLGITGELFF
TGTGCCTGGAGTCGATTAGGGATCACCGGGGAGCTGTTTTTT
>12|-|TRBV27|-|TRBJ1-2
CASSLSGYGYTF
TGTGCCAGCAGTTTATCAGGGTATGGCTACACCTTC
>14|-|TRBV7-8|many|TRBJ1-1
CASSLVRENTEAFF
TGTGCCAGCAGCTTAGTGAGGGAGAACACTGAAGCTTTCTTT
>18|-|TRBV6-4|-|TRBJ2-2
CASSPPGGNFRGTGELFF
TGTGCCAGCAGTCCCCCCGGGGGCAACTTTAGGGGGACCGGGGAGCTGTTTTTT
>17|TRBD2|TRBV15|-|TRBJ2-7
CATSRAGLAGGQREQYF
TGTGCCACCAGCAGAGCCGGACTAGCGGGAGGCCAGAGGGAGCAGTACTTC
>15|-|TRBV7-6|-|TRBJ2-7
CASSLVGPEGGEQYF
TGTGCCAGCAGCTTAGTAGGGCCAGAAGGGGGCGAGCAGTACTTC
>12|TRBD2|TRBV2|-|TRBJ2-1
CASLAGELEQFF
TGTGCCAGCTTAGCGGGAGAGCTTGAGCAGTTCTTC
>15|TRBD1|TRBV7-8|few|TRBJ1-5
CASSYDRASNQPQHF
TGTGCCAGCAGTTACGACAGGGCTAGCAATCAGCCCCAGCATTTT
>13|-|TRBV6-5|-|TRBJ2-7
CASSYSRDSKGFF
TGTGCCAGCAGTTACTCGAGGGACTCAAAGGGGTTTTTC
>13|-|TRBV7-2|-|TRBJ2-7
CASSWQDAGEQYF
TGTGCCAGCAGCTGGCAGGACGCCGGCGAGCAGTACTTC
>14|-|TRBV4-3|few|TRBJ1-6
CASSLAAGRDPLHF
TGCGCCAGCAGCCTAGCAGCTGGCCGGGATCCACTCCACTTT
>14|-|TRBV6-2/TRBV6-3|-|TRBJ2-3
CASSYWGWADTQYF
TGTGCCAGCAGTTACTGGGGTTGGGCAGATACGCAGTATTTT
>16|-|TRBV19|-|TRBJ1-5
CATAHRTDYSNQPQHF
TGTGCCACTGCCCATCGGACAGATTATAGCAATCAGCCCCAGCATTTT
>15|-|TRBV2|-|TRBJ1-6
CASSEQQGGSSPLHF
TGTGCCAGCAGTGAACAGCAGGGAGGAAGTTCACCCCTCCACTTT
>13|-|TRBV5-4|-|TRBJ1-6
CASSRDAELTLHF
TGTGCCAGCAGCCGTGATGCTGAATTGACCCTCCACTTT
>11|-|TRBV28|-|TRBJ1-2
CASSPGWGYTF
TGTGCCAGCAGTCCAGGGTGGGGCTACACCTTC
>16|TRBD1|TRBV6-4|-|TRBJ1-2
CASRATEGQGLYGYTF
TGTGCCAGCAGGGCCACCGAGGGACAGGGGCTTTATGGCTACACCTTC
>15|-|TRBV5-4|-|TRBJ1-3
CASSFGGANGNTIYF
TGTGCCAGCAGCTTCGGGGGGGCGAATGGAAACACCATATATTTT
>15|-|TRBV3-1/TRBV3-2|-|TRBJ1-1
CASSQEWGFNTEAFF
TGTGCCAGCAGCCAAGAATGGGGGTTTAACACTGAAGCTTTCTTT
>15|-|TRBV30|-|TRBJ2-3
CAWSLGTGGTDTQYF
TGTGCCTGGAGTCTCGGGACTGGAGGCACAGATACGCAGTATTTT